Listed below are T cell receptor beta chains from one sample, sequenced in a study of blood T cell repertoires in COVID-19. TCRdb's copy holds only in-frame clones and misses some; the assay was immunoSEQ multiplex PCR. The sample holds approximately 91,000 clones; approximately 80% are singletons and the top ten take about 10%. Sequenced: peripheral blood. The source is an elderly woman with acute or convalescent COVID-19. The conserved cysteine and the conserved F or W are not part of the CDR3 here. Fields, in order: V gene, clone size, D gene, CDR3 protein. The D gene is left open where the match is weak. A row's size may be missing; if present it is once, few, many or a size class.

TRBV5-1 . TRBD1 ASRIRGDRGDEKLF
TRBV5-4 once TRBD1 ASSADRVLTEAF
TRBV30 . . AWTGGGNQPQH
TRBV18 few TRBD1 ASSPGQASTEAF
TRBV7-9 once TRBD2 ASREGAYNEQF
TRBV24-1 . . ATSGGGEVTDTQY
TRBV5-5 . . ASSWGGNWNTEAF
TRBV10-3 . TRBD2 AISPSGSGDEQF
TRBV4-2 . TRBD2 ASSRTRSETQY
TRBV28 . TRBD1 ASSLRQGRSYEQY
TRBV3-1/TRBV3-2 once TRBD2 ASSHGGTSGISQILLGANVLT
TRBV28 . . AIALNTEAF
TRBV13 . TRBD1 ASSRGRGTGSPLH
TRBV7-2 . . ASSFERGNQPQH
TRBV19 . TRBD1 ASRGQVGTKAF
TRBV5-8 . . ASSVGGSDTQY
TRBV25-1 . . ASSESRQGGYT
TRBV3-1/TRBV3-2 . TRBD1 ASSPRTGMNTEAF
TRBV19 . . ASSGQSGNTIY
TRBV6-5 . TRBD1 ASTRAGGDEQY
TRBV11-2 few TRBD1 ASSQGQGSNQETQY
TRBV3-1/TRBV3-2 once . ASSLNGADTQY
TRBV21-1 once . ASRWVLGGETQY
TRBV7-6 . TRBD1 ASGYRGYPPTDTQY
TRBV19 . . ASSITGITDTQY
TRBV7-8 many . ASSLGWQNTEAF
TRBV4-3 . . ASSQDGAARDTEAF
TRBV2 . TRBD1 ASRGQGTYEQY
TRBV6-2/TRBV6-3 . . ASSYTGQRSYTGELF
TRBV19 . TRBD1 ASSMGGQGPGETQY
TRBV7-8 once . ASSLVGGWGAF
TRBV6-1 . . ASSEGRAYGYT
TRBV19 . TRBD1 ASSSRTGGTGANVLT
TRBV18 . . ASSPSGQYNSPLH
TRBV7-9 . TRBD1 ASSLGSQGDNEQF
TRBV3-1/TRBV3-2 . TRBD1 ASSPWGQGANYGYT
TRBV5-1 . TRBD2 ASRRASGGETQY
TRBV11-3 . TRBD2 ASSLGLAGGTQETQY
TRBV7-2 few . ASSSSNSQPQH
TRBV7-2 . . ASSLVGQGGYNEQF
TRBV4-1 . TRBD1 ASSQGGLEGASGNTIY
TRBV7-3 . . ASRRTPNTEAF
TRBV7-9 few . ASSLAGGGEKLF
TRBV28 . . ASSLGRTNYGYT
TRBV18 . TRBD1 ASSLGQGTNYGYT
TRBV12-5 . . ASGLVAVDTQY
TRBV7-9 . . ASSPGVAGQPQH
TRBV3-1/TRBV3-2 . TRBD1 ASRRQGSYNEQF
TRBV9 . . ASSPNLERTEAF
TRBV4-3 . TRBD1 ASSRRTGGSTGELF
TRBV2 . . ASVLGASGANVLT
TRBV28 . . ASSFFSRETRETQY
TRBV4-3 . TRBD1 ASSPNRQGASGNTIY
TRBV10-3 once . AISVGGDSPLH
TRBV18 few . ASSPRGQDLAGELF
TRBV3-1/TRBV3-2 few . ASSPQAGNGGNEKLF
TRBV19 . TRBD1 ASSPGQGGPYEQY
TRBV19 . TRBD1 ASSRGQGTNYGYT
TRBV5-1 . . ASRQEGNQPQH